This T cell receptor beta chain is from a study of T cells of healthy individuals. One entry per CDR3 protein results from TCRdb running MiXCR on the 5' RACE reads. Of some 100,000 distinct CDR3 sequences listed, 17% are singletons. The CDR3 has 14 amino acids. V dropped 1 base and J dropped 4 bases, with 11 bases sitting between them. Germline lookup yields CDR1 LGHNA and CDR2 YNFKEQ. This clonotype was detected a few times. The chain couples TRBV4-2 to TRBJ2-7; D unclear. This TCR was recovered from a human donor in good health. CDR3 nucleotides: TGTGCCAGCAGCCAAGCCCTAGAAGGGTACGAGCAGTACTTC. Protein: CASSQALEGYEQYF.